These 11 T cell receptor beta chains share one sample of origin, sequenced in a study of Ad26.COV2.S vaccination and SARS-CoV-2 variants listed by TCRdb under 2021. The method was the immunoSEQ multiplex PCR assay. Not all clones reach the TCRdb copy of this immuneACCESS table, which keeps in-frame sequences only. Checked studies attribute under half of the gap to unresolved V genes and leave the rest unexplained. In all, the sample holds 300,000 to 400,000 clones, and about nine tenths of those were seen once. Of the sample, around 3.5% falls within the top ten clones. This specimen's treatment or condition label, per the study, means: roughly 18 received Ad26.COV2.S at low or high dose, single or two shots; several received placebo; per-sample allocation not given. Repertoires of vaccine and placebo recipients were sequenced from samples collected on day 63 after the first injection. The sample consisted of peripheral blood, taken in a trial of Ad26.COV2.S vaccine versus placebo. Source of these receptors: a person aged 18 to 59 who received the Ad26.COV2.S COVID-19 vaccine or a placebo.

The chain combines TRBV7-9 with TRBJ2-2; D possibly corresponds to TRBD1 (5 bases). The CDR3 totals 15 residues. From germline, CDR1 is SEHNR and CDR2 FQNEAQ (reference sequence). Trimming removed 3 bases from V and 0 bases from J, with 8 bases in between. CDR3 coding DNA: TGTGCCAGCAGCTTGACAGCCGCGAACACCGGGGAGCTGTTTTTT. Amino acids: CASSLTAANTGELFF.

The V gene is TRBV27, the J gene TRBJ2-5; 12 bases match TRBD2. After removal of 2 bases from V and 5 bases from J, the junction contained 3 bases not matched to a gene. Germline-derived CDR1 and CDR2 are MNHEY and SMNVEV (reference sequence). This CDR3 is 15 amino acids long. The CDR3 DNA is TGTGCCAGCAGTTTACTAGCGGGGGGGCCGGAGACCCAGTACTTC. It codes for CASSLLAGGPETQYF.

V gene TRBV25-1 combines with J gene TRBJ2-1; maybe TRBD1 (6 bases). Looked up from germline, CDR1 is MGHDK and CDR2 is SYGVNS. This CDR3 is built from 13 residues. V dropped 4 bases and J dropped 10 bases, with 14 bases sitting between them. The CDR3 sequence is CASSAQTGGEQFF. CDR3 nucleotide sequence: TGTGCCAGCAGTGCCCAGACAGGTGGGGAGCAGTTCTTC. The full variable domain, its missing parts supplied by reference TRBV25-1 and TRBJ2-1, is EADIYQTPRYLVIGTGKKITLECSQTMGHDKMYWYQQDPGMELHLIHYSYGVNSTEKGDLSSESTVSRIRTEHFPLTLESARPSHTSQYLCASSAQTGGEQFFGPGTRLTVL.

As DNA, the CDR3 is TGTGCCAGCAGTTACCTCGACGGGGCGTGGGGGGCCGGGGAGCTGTTTTTT. This sequence encodes CASSYLDGAWGAGELFF. This rearrangement joins TRBV6-2 or TRBV6-3 to TRBJ2-2; TRBD2 might be the D (6 bases). CDR3 length: 17 residues. Trimming took 2 bases from V and 6 from J, leaving 19 bases between them. In germline, CDR1 is MNHEY, CDR2 SVGEGT.

The chain couples TRBV10-3 to TRBJ1-6, with 8 bases that match TRBD1. The CDR3 has 18 residues. Losses at the gene ends were 11 bases for V and 1 base for J; bases not matched to a gene: 16. CDR1 and CDR2 (germline): ENHRY, SYGVKD. The CDR3 protein is CASNGQGDGASYNSPLHF. For the CDR3, the DNA is TGTGCCTCAAACGGACAGGGTGATGGGGCGTCCTATAATTCACCCCTCCACTTT.

CDR3 in amino acids: CATSRTGLVTGAIYF. CDR3 DNA sequence: TGTGCCACCAGTAGAACGGGCCTCGTCACGGGAGCCATATATTTT. V usage is TRBV15 and J usage is TRBJ1-3; D gene uncertain. V lost 6 bases, J lost 11 bases, and 23 bases lay in between. Germline values: CDR1 LNHNV, CDR2 YYDKDF (reference sequence). This CDR3 spans 15 amino acids.

Of note for this clone: This specimen includes other DNA sequences encoding the same CDR3. The chain links TRBV2 to TRBJ2-7; a weak D match, TRBD2 (5 bases). V was pared by 4 bases and J by 0 bases, with 10 bases between. Germline V CDR1 and CDR2: SNHLY, FYNNEI. The length of the CDR3 is 14 residues. The CDR3 reads CASSVRGSSYEQYF. CDR3 bases: TGTGCCAGCAGTGTCCGGGGTAGCTCCTACGAGCAGTACTTC.

This rearrangement joins TRBV6-2 or TRBV6-3 to TRBJ2-7, with TRBD1 as a possible D gene (5 bases). Trimming stripped 4 bases from V and 3 bases from J, with 16 bases between. The CDR3 extends over 15 amino acids. Germline CDR1 is MNHEY and CDR2 is SVGEGT. In nucleotides, the CDR3 is TGTGCCAGCAGTTCCCCAGACAGTCCGTACTACGAGCAGTACTTC. Residues: CASSSPDSPYYEQYF.

The chain is built from TRBV4-3 and TRBJ2-7; 8 bases map to TRBD1. The germline gives CDR1 LGHNA, CDR2 YSLEER. This CDR3 has 15 amino acids. The junction had 4 bases not matched to a gene; V was cut back by 0 bases and J by 3 bases. CDR3 sequence reads: CASSQDLGQGYEQYF. DNA of the CDR3: TGCGCCAGCAGCCAAGATTTAGGACAGGGCTACGAGCAGTACTTC.

The V and J genes are TRBV3-1 (or the pseudogene TRBV3-2) and TRBJ1-6; 7 bases line up with TRBD1. V lost 4 bases, J lost 8 bases, and 8 bases stayed unmatched. CDR1 LGHDT and CDR2 YNNKEL come from the germline V gene (reference sequence). This CDR3 spans 15 amino acids. CDR3 bases: TGTGCCAGCAGCCCGCTGGGCAGGGGGGATTCACCCCTCCACTTT. Its protein is CASSPLGRGDSPLHF.

This clone has more than one count but fewer than ten. This sample also contains other DNA sequences that code for the same CDR3. This sequence joins TRBV7-9 and TRBJ1-5; no firm D call. CDR1 and CDR2 (germline): SEHNR, FQNEAQ (reference sequence). This CDR3 has 13 residues. Deletions cut 1 base from V and 5 bases from J, with 6 bases between. The chain's CDR3 is CASSLGGDQPQHF. CDR3 bases: TGTGCCAGCAGCTTAGGCGGGGATCAGCCCCAGCATTTT.